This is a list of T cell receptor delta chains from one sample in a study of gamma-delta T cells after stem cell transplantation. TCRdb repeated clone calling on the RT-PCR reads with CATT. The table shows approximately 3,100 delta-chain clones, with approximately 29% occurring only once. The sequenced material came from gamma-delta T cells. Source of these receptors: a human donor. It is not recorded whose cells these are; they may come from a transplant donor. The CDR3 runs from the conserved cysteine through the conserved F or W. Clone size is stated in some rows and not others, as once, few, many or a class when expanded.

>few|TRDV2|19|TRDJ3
CACDTMGGSRSWDTRQMFF
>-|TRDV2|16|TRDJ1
CACDTVGAQYTDKLIF
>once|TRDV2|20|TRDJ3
CACDTVLGDHHSWDTRQMFF
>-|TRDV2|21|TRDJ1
CACDRVTGGTSNLAYTDKLIF
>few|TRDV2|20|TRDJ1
CACDTLPILGGFPYTDKLIF
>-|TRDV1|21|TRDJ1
CALGELTYRATGGYSADKLIF
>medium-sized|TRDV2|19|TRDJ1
CACSGLLGDGGGSTDKLIF
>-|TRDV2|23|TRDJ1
CACGTVEVPFLGDTAGHTDKLIF
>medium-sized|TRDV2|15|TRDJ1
CACEYITGVTDKLIF
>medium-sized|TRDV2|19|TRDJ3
CACDGTGGHSSWDTRQMFF
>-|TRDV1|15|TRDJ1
CALGELLETTDKLIF
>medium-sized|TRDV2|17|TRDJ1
CACDTVRGYGYTDKLIF